These T cell receptor beta chains were read from a single sample in a study of identical twins. TCRdb independently ran MiXCR on the 5' RACE reads; one entry per CDR3 protein. The sample carries 200,000 or so distinct CDR3 sequences, around 8% recorded once. These data also featured in a second study, about yellow fever vaccine responses in identical twins.

Sequenced sample: memory (CD45RO+) T cells sorted from blood. These receptors originate from a woman aged 18-29 years in good health. The CDR3 runs from the conserved cysteine through the conserved F or W. A D gene is named only where the DNA matches it firmly. Not all rows give a size; the values are once, few, many and, for expanded clones, a class.

CDR3aa: CASSLGGRNYNEQFF; CDR3nt: TGTGCCAGCAGCTTGGGTGGGAGGAACTACAATGAGCAGTTCTTC; d_gene: -; abundance: many; v_gene: TRBV5-6; j_gene: TRBJ2-1; len: 15
CDR3aa: CASGSSDRSPYEQYF; CDR3nt: TGTGCCTCCGGCTCCTCGGACAGGTCTCCCTACGAGCAGTACTTC; d_gene: TRBD1; abundance: -; v_gene: TRBV18; j_gene: TRBJ2-7; len: 15
CDR3aa: CATSDLRGSRGNTGELFF; CDR3nt: TGTGCCACCAGTGATTTGCGAGGGAGTCGGGGAAACACCGGGGAGCTGTTTTTT; d_gene: -; abundance: many; v_gene: TRBV24-1; j_gene: TRBJ2-2; len: 18
CDR3aa: CASSLWGGRSLEGYTF; CDR3nt: TGTGCCAGCAGTTTATGGGGTGGCAGGTCTTTAGAGGGCTACACCTTC; d_gene: -; abundance: few; v_gene: TRBV28; j_gene: TRBJ1-2; len: 16
CDR3aa: CASSVQLGNTEAFF; CDR3nt: TGTGCCAGCAGTGTACAGCTAGGGAACACTGAAGCTTTCTTT; d_gene: -; abundance: many; v_gene: TRBV2; j_gene: TRBJ1-1; len: 14
CDR3aa: CSAATKWGQTKETQYF; CDR3nt: TGCAGTGCCGCAACGAAGTGGGGACAGACAAAAGAGACCCAGTACTTC; d_gene: TRBD1; abundance: -; v_gene: TRBV20-1; j_gene: TRBJ2-5; len: 16
CDR3aa: CASNILAGDEQFF; CDR3nt: TGTGCCAGCAATATACTAGCGGGAGATGAGCAGTTCTTC; d_gene: TRBD2; abundance: -; v_gene: TRBV6-5; j_gene: TRBJ2-1; len: 13
CDR3aa: CASSATGIYTGELFF; CDR3nt: TGTGCCAGCAGCGCCACAGGGATTTACACCGGGGAGCTGTTTTTT; d_gene: -; abundance: many; v_gene: TRBV11-2; j_gene: TRBJ2-2; len: 15
CDR3aa: CASSPAGAKDIQYF; CDR3nt: TGTGCCAGCTCACCCGCGGGCGCGAAGGACATTCAGTACTTC; d_gene: -; abundance: few; v_gene: TRBV18; j_gene: TRBJ2-4; len: 14
CDR3aa: CASSPELAGNEQFF; CDR3nt: TGTGCCAGCAGCCCGGAGCTAGCAGGGAATGAGCAGTTCTTC; d_gene: -; abundance: few; v_gene: TRBV7-8; j_gene: TRBJ2-1; len: 14
CDR3aa: CASSWSPGNTIYF; CDR3nt: TGTGCCAGCAGTTGGAGTCCTGGAAACACCATATATTTT; d_gene: -; abundance: many; v_gene: TRBV12-3/TRBV12-4; j_gene: TRBJ1-3; len: 13
CDR3aa: CSARDTLMNTEAFF; CDR3nt: TGCAGTGCTAGGGATACACTGATGAACACTGAAGCTTTCTTT; d_gene: -; abundance: few; v_gene: TRBV20-1; j_gene: TRBJ1-1; len: 14
CDR3aa: CASPEAGWNTEAFF; CDR3nt: TGTGCCAGCCCTGAAGCTGGGTGGAACACTGAAGCTTTCTTT; d_gene: -; abundance: -; v_gene: TRBV6-1; j_gene: TRBJ1-1; len: 14
CDR3aa: CASSLERRVVSSGANVLTF; CDR3nt: TGTGCCAGCAGCCTCGAGCGCAGGGTCGTTTCCTCTGGGGCCAACGTCCTGACTTTC; d_gene: -; abundance: few; v_gene: TRBV14; j_gene: TRBJ2-6; len: 19
CDR3aa: CSASRNNEQFF; CDR3nt: TGCAGTGCTAGCAGGAACAATGAGCAGTTCTTC; d_gene: -; abundance: -; v_gene: TRBV20-1; j_gene: TRBJ2-1; len: 11
CDR3aa: CASSPFGLAGGPTRNEQFF; CDR3nt: TGCGCCAGCAGCCCGTTCGGGCTAGCGGGAGGGCCGACTCGGAATGAGCAGTTCTTC; d_gene: TRBD2; abundance: many; v_gene: TRBV5-1; j_gene: TRBJ2-1; len: 19
CDR3aa: CASSRDDEQYF; CDR3nt: TGTGCCAGCTCACGGGACGACGAGCAGTACTTC; d_gene: -; abundance: -; v_gene: TRBV18; j_gene: TRBJ2-7; len: 11
CDR3aa: CATSSTDTQYF; CDR3nt: TGTGCCACCTCCAGCACAGATACGCAGTATTTT; d_gene: -; abundance: many; v_gene: TRBV6-6; j_gene: TRBJ2-3; len: 11
CDR3aa: CASSLLGANYGYTF; CDR3nt: TGTGCCAGCAGCTTACTCGGGGCGAACTATGGCTACACCTTC; d_gene: -; abundance: many; v_gene: TRBV7-9; j_gene: TRBJ1-2; len: 14
CDR3aa: CASSPIGDRGPGANVLTF; CDR3nt: TGTGCCAGCAGCCCAATTGGAGACAGGGGGCCTGGGGCCAACGTCCTGACTTTC; d_gene: TRBD1; abundance: few; v_gene: TRBV7-8; j_gene: TRBJ2-6; len: 18
CDR3aa: CASSESGGKETQYF; CDR3nt: TGCGCCAGCAGCGAGAGCGGGGGAAAAGAGACCCAGTACTTC; d_gene: TRBD2; abundance: many; v_gene: TRBV5-1; j_gene: TRBJ2-5; len: 14
CDR3aa: CASRRTSGEQYF; CDR3nt: TGTGCCAGCAGACGAACTTCAGGGGAGCAGTACTTC; d_gene: -; abundance: many; v_gene: TRBV27; j_gene: TRBJ2-7; len: 12
CDR3aa: CASSYSGVKTEAFF; CDR3nt: TGTGCCAGCAGTTACTCTGGGGTTAAGACTGAAGCTTTCTTT; d_gene: -; abundance: -; v_gene: TRBV6-5; j_gene: TRBJ1-1; len: 14
CDR3aa: CASRSGTGYGYTF; CDR3nt: TGTGCCAGCAGATCCGGGACAGGGTATGGCTACACCTTC; d_gene: TRBD1; abundance: many; v_gene: TRBV6-1; j_gene: TRBJ1-2; len: 13
CDR3aa: CASSLEGQPYYEQYF; CDR3nt: TGCGCCAGCAGCTTGGAGGGACAGCCCTACTACGAGCAGTACTTC; d_gene: TRBD1; abundance: -; v_gene: TRBV5-1; j_gene: TRBJ2-7; len: 15
CDR3aa: CATSRDWRGSNTEAFF; CDR3nt: TGTGCCACCAGCAGAGATTGGAGGGGGTCAAACACTGAAGCTTTCTTT; d_gene: -; abundance: many; v_gene: TRBV15; j_gene: TRBJ1-1; len: 16
CDR3aa: CSVFSRTSGVTYEQYF; CDR3nt: TGCAGCGTTTTCTCCCGGACTTCGGGGGTTACCTACGAGCAGTACTTC; d_gene: -; abundance: few; v_gene: TRBV29-1; j_gene: TRBJ2-7; len: 16
CDR3aa: CASSLFGQGAWHQPQHF; CDR3nt: TGTGCCAGCAGTTTGTTCGGGCAGGGGGCTTGGCATCAGCCCCAGCATTTT; d_gene: TRBD1; abundance: many; v_gene: TRBV28; j_gene: TRBJ1-5; len: 17
CDR3aa: CASSSPTGSYEQYF; CDR3nt: TGCGCCAGCAGTAGCCCGACAGGGTCCTACGAGCAGTACTTC; d_gene: TRBD1; abundance: few; v_gene: TRBV10-2; j_gene: TRBJ2-7; len: 14
CDR3aa: CASSQATQGFSTDTQYF; CDR3nt: TGTGCCAGCAGCCAAGCGACTCAGGGCTTTTCGACAGATACGCAGTATTTT; d_gene: -; abundance: many; v_gene: TRBV14; j_gene: TRBJ2-3; len: 17
CDR3aa: CASSLPQLAGGGTQYF; CDR3nt: TGTGCCAGCAGTCTTCCCCAATTGGCAGGGGGAGGAACCCAGTACTTC; d_gene: -; abundance: many; v_gene: TRBV28; j_gene: TRBJ2-5; len: 16
CDR3aa: CASRYPSNNEQFF; CDR3nt: TGTGCCAGCAGATATCCTAGTAACAATGAGCAGTTCTTC; d_gene: -; abundance: few; v_gene: TRBV6-5; j_gene: TRBJ2-1; len: 13
CDR3aa: CASSPGLAGVNTDTQYF; CDR3nt: TGTGCCAGCTCACCCGGACTAGCGGGGGTGAATACAGATACGCAGTATTTT; d_gene: TRBD2; abundance: -; v_gene: TRBV18; j_gene: TRBJ2-3; len: 17
CDR3aa: CASEGTGDTDTQYF; CDR3nt: TGTGCCAGCGAAGGGACAGGGGACACAGATACGCAGTATTTT; d_gene: TRBD1; abundance: -; v_gene: TRBV25-1; j_gene: TRBJ2-3; len: 14
CDR3aa: CASSIHPGGGTGELFF; CDR3nt: TGTGCCAGCAGCATCCATCCAGGGGGGGGGACCGGGGAGCTGTTTTTT; d_gene: -; abundance: few; v_gene: TRBV3-1; j_gene: TRBJ2-2; len: 16
CDR3aa: CASSFRLATDTQYF; CDR3nt: TGCGCCAGCAGCTTCCGACTAGCAACGGATACGCAGTATTTT; d_gene: TRBD2; abundance: many; v_gene: TRBV5-1; j_gene: TRBJ2-3; len: 14
CDR3aa: CASRTIGGATGELFF; CDR3nt: TGTGCCAGCAGAACCATCGGGGGGGCCACCGGGGAGCTGTTTTTT; d_gene: TRBD2; abundance: many; v_gene: TRBV11-2; j_gene: TRBJ2-2; len: 15
CDR3aa: CASRLAGANEQYF; CDR3nt: TGTGCCAGCAGGCTAGCGGGGGCCAACGAGCAGTACTTC; d_gene: TRBD2; abundance: few; v_gene: TRBV12-3/TRBV12-4; j_gene: TRBJ2-7; len: 13
CDR3aa: CASSLQLRQTWGDTQYF; CDR3nt: TGCGCCAGCAGCTTGCAACTGAGACAGACGTGGGGGGATACGCAGTATTTT; d_gene: -; abundance: -; v_gene: TRBV5-1; j_gene: TRBJ2-3; len: 17
CDR3aa: CASELGQGETEAFF; CDR3nt: TGTGCCAGCGAACTTGGACAGGGGGAAACTGAAGCTTTCTTT; d_gene: TRBD1; abundance: few; v_gene: TRBV11-3; j_gene: TRBJ1-1; len: 14
CDR3aa: CASRQTQGGEQYF; CDR3nt: TGTGCCAGCAGACAAACCCAGGGTGGCGAGCAGTACTTC; d_gene: -; abundance: many; v_gene: TRBV12-3/TRBV12-4; j_gene: TRBJ2-7; len: 13
CDR3aa: CASSFVGGGDTQYF; CDR3nt: TGTGCCAGCAGTTTCGTCGGGGGGGGAGATACGCAGTATTTT; d_gene: TRBD2; abundance: -; v_gene: TRBV12-3/TRBV12-4; j_gene: TRBJ2-3; len: 14
CDR3aa: CASSGPSGSVSEQYF; CDR3nt: TGTGCCAGCAGCGGCCCTAGCGGGAGCGTCTCCGAGCAGTACTTC; d_gene: TRBD2; abundance: -; v_gene: TRBV4-2; j_gene: TRBJ2-7; len: 15
CDR3aa: CASSQDLDRGGDTQYF; CDR3nt: TGTGCCAGCAGCCAAGATCTTGACAGGGGGGGAGATACGCAGTATTTT; d_gene: TRBD1; abundance: -; v_gene: TRBV3-1; j_gene: TRBJ2-3; len: 16
CDR3aa: CSVEVPGGLNEQFF; CDR3nt: TGCAGCGTTGAAGTCCCAGGGGGCCTGAATGAGCAGTTCTTC; d_gene: TRBD1; abundance: many; v_gene: TRBV29-1; j_gene: TRBJ2-1; len: 14
CDR3aa: CASTRTSGGQETQYF; CDR3nt: TGTGCCAGCACCCGGACCAGCGGGGGGCAAGAGACCCAGTACTTC; d_gene: TRBD2; abundance: few; v_gene: TRBV2; j_gene: TRBJ2-5; len: 15
CDR3aa: CASSLPRGSPLHF; CDR3nt: TGTGCCAGCAGTTTACCGCGGGGATCACCCCTCCACTTT; d_gene: -; abundance: many; v_gene: TRBV28; j_gene: TRBJ1-6; len: 13
CDR3aa: CASSLSSPLHF; CDR3nt: TGTGCCAGCAGTCTCTCTTCACCCCTCCACTTT; d_gene: -; abundance: -; v_gene: TRBV6-5; j_gene: TRBJ1-6; len: 11
CDR3aa: CATSRELFF; CDR3nt: TGTGCCACCAGCAGGGAGCTGTTTTTT; d_gene: -; abundance: -; v_gene: TRBV15; j_gene: TRBJ2-2; len: 9
CDR3aa: CASSYSLAGELFF; CDR3nt: TGTGCCAGCAGTTACTCCCTGGCCGGGGAGCTGTTTTTT; d_gene: -; abundance: few; v_gene: TRBV6-2/TRBV6-3; j_gene: TRBJ2-2; len: 13
CDR3aa: CASSAGDSTDTQYF; CDR3nt: TGTGCCAGCAGTGCTGGGGATAGCACAGATACGCAGTATTTT; d_gene: -; abundance: few; v_gene: TRBV6-4; j_gene: TRBJ2-3; len: 14